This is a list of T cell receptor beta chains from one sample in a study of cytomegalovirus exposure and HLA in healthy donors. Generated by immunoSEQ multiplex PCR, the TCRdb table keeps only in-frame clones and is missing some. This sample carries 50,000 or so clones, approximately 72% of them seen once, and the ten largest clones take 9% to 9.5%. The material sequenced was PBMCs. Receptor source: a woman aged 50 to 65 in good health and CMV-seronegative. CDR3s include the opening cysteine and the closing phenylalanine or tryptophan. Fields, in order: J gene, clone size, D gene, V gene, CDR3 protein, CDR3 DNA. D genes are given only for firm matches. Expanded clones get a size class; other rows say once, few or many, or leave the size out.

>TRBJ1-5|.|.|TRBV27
CASSFDRSQPQHF
TGTGCCAGCAGTTTCGACAGGAGTCAGCCCCAGCATTTT
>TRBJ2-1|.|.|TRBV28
CASSFMGHEFF
TGTGCCAGCAGTTTTATGGGCCACGAGTTCTTC
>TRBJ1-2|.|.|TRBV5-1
CASSGAGANYGYTF
TGCGCCAGCAGCGGTGCGGGGGCAAACTATGGCTACACCTTC
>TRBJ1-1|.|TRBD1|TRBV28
CASRPSDRGMAEAFF
TGTGCCAGCAGGCCCTCCGACAGGGGTATGGCTGAAGCTTTCTTT
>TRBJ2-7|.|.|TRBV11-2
CASSQGLSFSEQYF
TGTGCCAGCAGCCAGGGACTGTCGTTTAGCGAGCAGTACTTC
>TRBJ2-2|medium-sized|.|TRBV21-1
CASSKRKGGGGELFF
TGTGCCAGCAGCAAGAGGAAGGGGGGGGGCGGGGAGCTGTTTTTT
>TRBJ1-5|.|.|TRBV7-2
CASSETRFSNQPQHF
TGTGCCAGCAGCGAAACCAGATTTAGCAATCAGCCCCAGCATTTT
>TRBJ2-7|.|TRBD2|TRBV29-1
CSVAGGDRVAAYEQYF
TGCAGCGTTGCGGGAGGGGATCGGGTGGCCGCCTACGAGCAGTACTTC
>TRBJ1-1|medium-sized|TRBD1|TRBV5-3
CARNGGGEGNTEAFF
TGTGCCAGAAATGGAGGGGGCGAGGGGAACACTGAAGCTTTCTTT
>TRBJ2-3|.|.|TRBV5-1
CASSLDGGRADTQYF
TGCGCCAGCAGCTTGGACGGCGGAAGAGCAGATACGCAGTATTTT
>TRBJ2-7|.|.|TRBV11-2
CASSRLTYEQYF
TGTGCCAGCAGCCGACTTACCTACGAGCAGTACTTC
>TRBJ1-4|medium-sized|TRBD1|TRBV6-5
CASSFSRGSGEKLFF
TGTGCCAGCAGTTTCAGCAGGGGGTCTGGTGAAAAACTGTTTTTT
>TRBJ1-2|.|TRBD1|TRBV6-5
CASRQRTGRDGYTF
TGTGCCAGCAGACAACGGACAGGGAGGGATGGCTACACCTTC
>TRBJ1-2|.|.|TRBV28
CASSLRFGGRAQGGYTF
TGTGCCAGCAGTTTAAGGTTCGGTGGCAGGGCCCAGGGAGGCTACACCTTC
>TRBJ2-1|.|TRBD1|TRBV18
CASSQGQGTQIEQFF
TGTGCCAGCTCACAAGGACAGGGCACTCAGATTGAGCAGTTCTTC
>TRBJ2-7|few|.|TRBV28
CASSLAGQSYEQYF
TGTGCCAGCAGTTTAGCGGGACAGTCCTACGAGCAGTACTTC
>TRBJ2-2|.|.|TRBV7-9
CASDQAGRKGTGELFF
TGTGCCAGCGACCAGGCAGGGCGGAAGGGTACCGGGGAGCTGTTTTTT
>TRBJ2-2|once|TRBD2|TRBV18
CASSPPTSGRYTGELFF
TGTGCCAGCTCACCACCGACTAGCGGGAGGTACACCGGGGAGCTGTTTTTT
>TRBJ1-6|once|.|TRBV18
CASSPGREVRSPLHF
TGTGCCAGCTCCCCAGGCAGGGAGGTTCGTTCACCCCTCCACTTT
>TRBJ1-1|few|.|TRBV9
CASSVGRRSTEAFF
TGTGCCAGCAGCGTTGGGAGGAGGTCCACTGAAGCTTTCTTT
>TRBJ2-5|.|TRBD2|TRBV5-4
CASSFAGVQETQYF
TGTGCCAGCAGCTTTGCGGGGGTACAAGAGACCCAGTACTTC
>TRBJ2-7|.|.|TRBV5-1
CASSPISGVGEQYF
TGCGCCAGCAGCCCGATCTCAGGGGTGGGGGAGCAGTACTTC
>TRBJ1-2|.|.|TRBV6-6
CASSPFGGYTF
TGTGCCAGCAGTCCCTTCGGGGGCTACACCTTC
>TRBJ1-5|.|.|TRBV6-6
CASMAEPRQPQHF
TGTGCCAGCATGGCGGAGCCCCGCCAGCCCCAGCATTTT
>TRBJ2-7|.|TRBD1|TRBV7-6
CASSLDQTGMYEQYF
TGTGCCAGCAGCTTAGACCAGACAGGGATGTACGAGCAGTACTTC
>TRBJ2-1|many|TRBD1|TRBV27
CASSPDRTYNEQFF
TGTGCCAGCAGTCCGGACAGGACCTACAATGAGCAGTTCTTC
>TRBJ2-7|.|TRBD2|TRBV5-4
CASSRTTSGSPYEQYF
TGTGCCAGCAGCCGAACTACTAGCGGCTCCCCCTACGAGCAGTACTTC
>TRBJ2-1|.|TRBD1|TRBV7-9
CASSHTGQGARWDEQFF
TGTGCCAGCAGCCACACTGGACAGGGGGCGCGGTGGGATGAGCAGTTCTTC
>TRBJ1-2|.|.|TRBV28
CASSLVEIGGYTF
TGTGCCAGCAGTTTGGTGGAGATCGGTGGCTACACCTTC
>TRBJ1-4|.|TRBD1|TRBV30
CALTIAGTANEKLFF
TGTGCCTTGACCATCGCCGGGACAGCTAATGAAAAACTGTTTTTT
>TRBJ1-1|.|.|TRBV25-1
CASSEPMTGDTEAFF
TGTGCCAGCAGTGAACCTATGACAGGTGACACTGAAGCTTTCTTT
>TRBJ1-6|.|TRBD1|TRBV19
CASREQGRNSPLHF
TGTGCCAGTAGAGAACAGGGGAGGAATTCACCCCTCCACTTT
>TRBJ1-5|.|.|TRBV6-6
CASRGDQPQHF
TGTGCCAGCAGGGGAGATCAGCCCCAGCATTTT
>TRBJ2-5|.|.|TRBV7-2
CASSPLAGLQETQYF
TGTGCCAGCAGCCCTCTCGCAGGGCTCCAAGAGACCCAGTACTTC
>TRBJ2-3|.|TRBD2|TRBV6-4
CASGPSGGAPDTQYF
TGTGCCAGCGGTCCTAGCGGGGGGGCGCCAGATACGCAGTATTTT
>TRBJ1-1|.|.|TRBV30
CAWSRPDSTEAFF
TGTGCCTGGAGTCGACCGGACAGCACTGAAGCTTTCTTT
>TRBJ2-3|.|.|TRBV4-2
CASSQDRRRGTPSTDTQYF
TGTGCCAGCAGCCAAGATAGGCGCAGGGGGACTCCAAGCACAGATACGCAGTATTTT
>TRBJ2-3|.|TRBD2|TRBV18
CASSPRGGGARSTDTQYF
TGTGCCAGCTCACCACGTGGCGGGGGGGCCCGTAGCACAGATACGCAGTATTTT
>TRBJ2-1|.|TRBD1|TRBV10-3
CATTTGESNEQFF
TGTGCCACCACTACAGGGGAATCCAATGAGCAGTTCTTC